This T cell receptor beta chain emerged from a study of T cell clonality in common variable immunodeficiency. Regarding the study as a whole: Compared with controls, CVID subjects had fewer shared TCRbeta clones. CVID subjects showed higher TCRbeta clonality than healthy controls.

Germline CDR1 and CDR2: KGHSH and LQKENI. There are 15 residues in the CDR3. Produced via immunoSEQ multiplex PCR; TCRdb's table is partial and in-frame only. The sample lists about 35,000 clones, none appearing once, the ten largest making up 3% to 4.5%. This clone appeared a few times. Its antigen is unidentified. From the germline J gene comes the end of the CDR3, since the read stops 3 residues before it. The clonotype originates from a person between 18 and 75 years old in good health. Sequenced: peripheral blood mononuclear cells. The rearrangement uses TRBV18 and TRBJ1-2, with unresolved D. The CDR3 is CASSPTSGNRYDYTF. The CDR3 DNA, read in part, is TGTGCCAGCTCACCGACTAGCGGGAATCGGTACGAC.